Reported below is one TCR beta chain. This sample is drawn from a study of preoperative IRX-2 immunotherapy in early breast cancer. Described treatment: preoperative locoregional IRX-2 cytokine immunotherapy. Samples came from a phase Ib trial of preoperative locoregional IRX-2 cytokine immunotherapy. Generated by immunoSEQ multiplex PCR, the TCRdb table keeps only in-frame clones and is missing some. Of 20,000 to 30,000 clones listed, around 87% were seen once; the top ten hold roughly 9%. V lost 4 bases to trimming and J lost 10 bases; unmatched junction nucleotides: 3. The CDR3 contains 12 residues. Germline V lookup: CDR1 SGHAT, CDR2 FQNNGV.

The V gene is TRBV11-2, the J gene TRBJ1-4, with 7 positions matching TRBD1. The source is a human donor with breast cancer. The sample in question was tumor tissue, obtained after IRX-2 immunotherapy. The CDR3 sequence is CASSSYRGKLFF. CDR3 coding DNA: TGTGCCAGCAGCTCATACAGGGGAAAACTGTTTTTT.